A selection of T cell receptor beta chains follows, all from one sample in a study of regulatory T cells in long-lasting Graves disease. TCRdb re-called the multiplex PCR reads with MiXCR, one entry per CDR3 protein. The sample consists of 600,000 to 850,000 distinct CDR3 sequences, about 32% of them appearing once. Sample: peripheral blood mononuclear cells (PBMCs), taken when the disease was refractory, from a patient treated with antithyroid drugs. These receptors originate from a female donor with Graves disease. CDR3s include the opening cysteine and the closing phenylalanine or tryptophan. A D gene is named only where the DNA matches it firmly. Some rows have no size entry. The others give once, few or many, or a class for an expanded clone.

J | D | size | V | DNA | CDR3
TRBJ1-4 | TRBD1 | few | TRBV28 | TGTGCCAGCAGTTTACTAGGGACAGGGGATGAAAAACTGTTTTTT | CASSLLGTGDEKLFF
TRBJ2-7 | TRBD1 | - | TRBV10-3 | TGTGCCATCAGGGGGGACAGAGGAGACGAGCAGTACTTC | CAIRGDRGDEQYF
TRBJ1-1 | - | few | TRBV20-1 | TGCAGTGCTAGAGACGGCGGGAACGCTTTCTTT | CSARDGGNAFF
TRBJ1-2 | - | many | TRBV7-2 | TGTGCCAGCAGCCAAGAGATCTATGGCTACACCTTC | CASSQEIYGYTF
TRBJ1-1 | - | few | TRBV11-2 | TGTGCCAGCAGCTTCGCCAGGGTTATGAACACTGAAGCTTTCTTT | CASSFARVMNTEAFF
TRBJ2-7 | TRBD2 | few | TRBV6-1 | TGTGCCAGCAGTCTAGCGGTTATTTACGAGCAGTACTTC | CASSLAVIYEQYF
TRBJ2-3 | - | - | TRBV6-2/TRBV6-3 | TGTGCCAGCAGTTCCCCTAGCGAGGTAGGAGATACGCAGTATTTT | CASSSPSEVGDTQYF
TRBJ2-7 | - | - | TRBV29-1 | TGCAGCGTTGCCGGGACACCAAACTACGAGCAGTACTTC | CSVAGTPNYEQYF
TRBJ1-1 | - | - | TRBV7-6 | TGTGCCAGCAGCTTTACTACAGGGGAAGCTTTCTTT | CASSFTTGEAFF
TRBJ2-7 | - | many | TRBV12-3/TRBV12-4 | TGTGCCAGCAGCTTGCAACATTACGAGCAGTACTTC | CASSLQHYEQYF
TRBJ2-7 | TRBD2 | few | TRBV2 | TGTGCCAGCAGTGTACTAGCGGGAGGGCCCTACGAGCAGTACTTC | CASSVLAGGPYEQYF
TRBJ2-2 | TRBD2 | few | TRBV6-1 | TGTGCCAGCAGACCGACAAGCGGGAGTCGGTTCACCGGGGAGCTGTTTTTT | CASRPTSGSRFTGELFF
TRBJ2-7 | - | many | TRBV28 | TGTGCCAGCAGTTCGGTGTACTACGAGCAGTACTTC | CASSSVYYEQYF
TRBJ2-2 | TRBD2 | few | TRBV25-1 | TGTGCCAGCAGTGAATGGGGTAGCGGGAGGTTCACCGGGGAGCTGTTTTTT | CASSEWGSGRFTGELFF
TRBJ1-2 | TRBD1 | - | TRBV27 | TGTGCCAGCAGGACGTTGGACAGGGCCCCAGATGGCTACACCTTC | CASRTLDRAPDGYTF
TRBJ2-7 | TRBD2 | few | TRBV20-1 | TGCAGTGCTATAGAGGGACTAGCGGATTACGAGCAGTACTTC | CSAIEGLADYEQYF
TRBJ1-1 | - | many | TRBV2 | TGTGCCACCAAGCAGCCGGTGTACACTGAAGCTTTCTTT | CATKQPVYTEAFF
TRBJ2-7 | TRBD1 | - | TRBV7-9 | TGTGCCAGCAGCTTATGGCAGGGGGCCGGCTACGAGCAGTACTTC | CASSLWQGAGYEQYF
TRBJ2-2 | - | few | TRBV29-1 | TGCAGCGTAACAAAGGGAAACACCGGGGAGCTGTTTTTT | CSVTKGNTGELFF
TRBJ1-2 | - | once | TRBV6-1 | TGTGCCAGCAGCATCGGCGGCTACGGTGGCTACACCTTC | CASSIGGYGGYTF
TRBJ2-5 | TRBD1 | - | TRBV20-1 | TGCAGTGCTAGAGATAGGGGGCTGCGTGGTCGGGAGACCCAGTACTTC | CSARDRGLRGRETQYF
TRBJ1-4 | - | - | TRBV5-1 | TGCGCCAGCAGCTCAGACGGGACACCCATTGAAAAACTGTTTTTT | CASSSDGTPIEKLFF
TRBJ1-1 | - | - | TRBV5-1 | TGCGCCAGCAGCACGGACATAGTGGGAACTGAAGCTTTCTTT | CASSTDIVGTEAFF
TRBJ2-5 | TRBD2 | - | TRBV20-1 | TGCAGTGCGAGGACTAGCGGGAGGGGAGGGTTGAGGGACCAAGAGACCCAGTACTTC | CSARTSGRGGLRDQETQYF
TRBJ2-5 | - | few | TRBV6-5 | TGTGCCAGCAGTTACCGTTTGACAGGGAGGTTGGAGACCCAGTACTTC | CASSYRLTGRLETQYF
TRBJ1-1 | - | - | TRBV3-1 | TGTGCCAGCAATGGCGGGGCGACTGAAGCTTTCTTT | CASNGGATEAFF
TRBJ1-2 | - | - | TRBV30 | TGTGCCTGGAGTACAACGGCTGGGTACTATGGCTACACCTTC | CAWSTTAGYYGYTF
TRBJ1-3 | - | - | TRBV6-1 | TGTGCCAGCAGTGACGTAGGACTCTCTGGAAACACCATATATTTT | CASSDVGLSGNTIYF
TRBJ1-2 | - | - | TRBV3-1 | TGTGCCAGCAGCCAAGGCCTACTCGGCAATGGCTACACCTTC | CASSQGLLGNGYTF
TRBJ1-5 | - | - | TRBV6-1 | TGTGCCAGCAGCCCTAGATTTAATCAGCCCCAGCATTTT | CASSPRFNQPQHF
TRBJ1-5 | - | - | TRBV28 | TGTGCCAGCAGTTTCGTGTCCCCCAAGCACCAGCCCCAGCATTTT | CASSFVSPKHQPQHF
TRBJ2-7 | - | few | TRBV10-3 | TGTGCCATCAGTGTGACGGCGGGACAGTTCTCCTACGAGCAGTACTTC | CAISVTAGQFSYEQYF
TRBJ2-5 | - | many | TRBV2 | TGTGCCAGCAGTGTAGTGGAGGGGCAAGAGACCCAGTACTTC | CASSVVEGQETQYF
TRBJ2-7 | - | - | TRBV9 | TGTGCCAGCAGCGTAGAAGGGACCTACGAGCAGTACTTC | CASSVEGTYEQYF
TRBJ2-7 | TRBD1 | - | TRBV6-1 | TGTGCCAGCAGCGCGATTCACAGGGGGGACTACGAGCAGTACTTC | CASSAIHRGDYEQYF
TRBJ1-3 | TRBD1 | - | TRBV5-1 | TGCGCCAGCAGCAGAGCCGGGACAGGAGGCACCATATATTTT | CASSRAGTGGTIYF
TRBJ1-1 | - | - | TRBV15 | TGTGCCACCAGCAGAGACCCCACAGGGAGGAGGGGGATTATGAACACTGAAGCTTTCTTT | CATSRDPTGRRGIMNTEAFF
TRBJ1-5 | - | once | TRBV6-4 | TGTGCCAGCAGTTCCCCGACCACAGGGATAGGTCAGCCCCAGCATTTT | CASSSPTTGIGQPQHF
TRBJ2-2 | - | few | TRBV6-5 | TGTGCCAGCAGTTACTCGAGTATTTCGGGAACCACCGGGGAGCTGTTTTTT | CASSYSSISGTTGELFF
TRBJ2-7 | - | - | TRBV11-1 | TGTGCCAGCAGCCCCCGGGGGACATCTAAGGCCTACGAGCAGTACTTC | CASSPRGTSKAYEQYF
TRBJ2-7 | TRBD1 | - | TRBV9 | TGTGCCAGCAGCGCAGGGACAGGGGGTTTCGAGCAGTACTTC | CASSAGTGGFEQYF
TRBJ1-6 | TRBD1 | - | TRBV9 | TGTGCCAGCAGCGAGACAGGGGGCTATAATTCACCCCTCCACTTT | CASSETGGYNSPLHF
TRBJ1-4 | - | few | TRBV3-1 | TGTGCCAGCAGCCAAAGGGGAGGAGGTGAAAAACTGTTTTTT | CASSQRGGGEKLFF
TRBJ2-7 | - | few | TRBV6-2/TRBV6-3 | TGTGCCAGCAGTTACTCTATCGGAATACGCAGGGTCCCCACCTACGAGCAGTACTTC | CASSYSIGIRRVPTYEQYF
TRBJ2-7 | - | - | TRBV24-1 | TGTGCCACCAGTGAACCAGGCCCAAAGACATGCGGGCAGTACTTC | CATSEPGPKTCGQYF
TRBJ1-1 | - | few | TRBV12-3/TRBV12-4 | TGTGCCACCGGAGAGGGCGTCATGAACACTGAAGCTTTCTTT | CATGEGVMNTEAFF
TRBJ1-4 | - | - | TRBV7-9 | TGTGCCAGCAGCCCTCACAGAGAAAAACTGTTTTTT | CASSPHREKLFF
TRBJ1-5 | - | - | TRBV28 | TGTGCCAGCAGTGACCCCGGGGAGTATCGGCCCCAGCATTTT | CASSDPGEYRPQHF